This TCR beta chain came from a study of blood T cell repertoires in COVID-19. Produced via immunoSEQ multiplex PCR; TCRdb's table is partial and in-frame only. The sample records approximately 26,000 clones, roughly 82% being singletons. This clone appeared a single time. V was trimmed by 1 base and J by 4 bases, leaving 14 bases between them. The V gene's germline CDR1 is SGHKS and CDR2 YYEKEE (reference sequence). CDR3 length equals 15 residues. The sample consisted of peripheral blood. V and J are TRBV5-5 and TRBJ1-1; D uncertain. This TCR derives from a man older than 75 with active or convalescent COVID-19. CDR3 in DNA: TGTGCCAGCAGCTTGATCGGGAGGTCGGGCACTGAAGCTTTCTTT. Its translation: CASSLIGRSGTEAFF.